The 4 T cell receptor beta chains listed next were all sequenced from one sample in a study of T cells after yellow fever vaccination. MiXCR was run by TCRdb on the 5' RACE reads, yielding one entry per CDR3 protein. Altogether about 47,000 distinct CDR3 sequences are present, 7% to 9% being singletons, with the ten largest covering around 28%. Source: CD8+ T cells sorted from PBMCs, taken roughly 15 days after the first yellow fever vaccination. The receptors stem from a young man who received the YFV17D yellow fever vaccine.

There are many counts of this clonotype. The V call is TRBV2, the J call TRBJ1-1; D is unresolved. Germline-derived CDR1 and CDR2 are SNHLY and FYNNEI. V shed 3 bases and J shed 0 bases, with 8 bases lying between them. The CDR3 is made up of 14 amino acids. For the CDR3, the DNA is TGTGCCAGCAGTGACGGCCAGGTGAACACTGAAGCTTTCTTT. Translating gives CASSDGQVNTEAFF. The whole variable domain, remainder taken from reference TRBV2 and TRBJ1-1, is EPEVTQTPSHQVTQMGQEVILRCVPISNHLYFYWYRQILGQKVEFLVSFYNNEISEKSEIFDDQFSVERPDGSNFTLKIRSTKLEDSAMYFCASSDGQVNTEAFFGQGTRLTVV.

A few counts support this clonotype. This chain joins TRBV28 and TRBJ2-5; TRBD2 matches 9 bases. V shed 7 bases and J 1 base; nucleotides not matched to a gene: 10. Germline loops: CDR1 MDHEN, CDR2 SYDVKM. The CDR3 spans 16 residues. The CDR3 protein is CASMRDPAGGQETQYF. CDR3 sequence (DNA): TGTGCCAGCATGAGGGATCCAGCGGGGGGCCAAGAGACCCAGTACTTC.

The table lists this clonotype with many counts. The rearrangement links TRBV20-1 to TRBJ2-5; TRBD1 might be the D (6 bases). The CDR3 consists of 13 residues. Between the trimmed V and J ends, which lost 6 bases and 2 bases, there was a span of 13 bases. Looked up from germline, CDR1 is DFQATT and CDR2 is SNEGSKA (reference sequence). The CDR3 is CSADRSLQETQYF. As DNA, the CDR3 is TGCAGTGCAGACAGGAGCCTTCAAGAGACCCAGTACTTC.

This clonotype was recorded many times. The chain employs TRBV7-9 and TRBJ2-7; TRBD1 matches at 7 bases. The CDR3 has 12 amino acids. Germline CDR1 SEHNR, CDR2 FQNEAQ (reference sequence). V was pared by 5 bases and J by 9 bases, with 7 bases of the junction left unmatched. CDR3 sequence reads: CASSRPGQRQYF. CDR3 nucleotides: TGTGCCAGCAGCCGTCCGGGACAGCGGCAGTACTTC. Full variable domain (rest looked up from reference TRBV7-9 and TRBJ2-7): DTGVSQNPRHKITKRGQNVTFRCDPISEHNRLYWYRQTLGQGPEFLTYFQNEAQLEKSRLLSDRFSAERPKGSFSTLEIQRTEQGDSAMYLCASSRPGQRQYFGPGTRLTVT.